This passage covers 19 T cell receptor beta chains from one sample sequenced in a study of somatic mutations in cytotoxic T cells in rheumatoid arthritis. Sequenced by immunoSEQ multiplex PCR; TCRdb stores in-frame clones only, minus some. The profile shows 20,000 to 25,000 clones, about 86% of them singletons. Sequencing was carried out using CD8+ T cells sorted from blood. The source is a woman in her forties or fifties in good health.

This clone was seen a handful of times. DNA for the CDR3: TGTGCCACTATAGGGGTGTACACTGAAGCTTTCTTT. Its translation is CATIGVYTEAFF. The rearrangement joins TRBV19 to TRBJ1-1; possibly TRBD1 for D (5 bases). This CDR3 region has 12 residues. Per germline, CDR1 LNHDA and CDR2 SQIVND (reference sequence). The germline V and J ends were trimmed by 10 bases and 3 bases, with 12 bases remaining between them. Drawing the rest from reference TRBV19 and TRBJ1-1, the complete variable domain is DGGITQSPKYLFRKEGQNVTLSCEQNLNHDAMYWYRQDPGQGLRLIYYSQIVNDFQKGDIAEGYSVSREKKESFPLTVTSAQKNPTAFYLCATIGVYTEAFFGQGTRLTVV.

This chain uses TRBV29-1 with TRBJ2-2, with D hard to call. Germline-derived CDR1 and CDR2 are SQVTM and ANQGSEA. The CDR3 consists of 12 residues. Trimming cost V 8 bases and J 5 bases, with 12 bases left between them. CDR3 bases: TGCAGCTCTCTAGACAAAACCGGGGAGCTGTTTTTT. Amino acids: CSSLDKTGELFF.

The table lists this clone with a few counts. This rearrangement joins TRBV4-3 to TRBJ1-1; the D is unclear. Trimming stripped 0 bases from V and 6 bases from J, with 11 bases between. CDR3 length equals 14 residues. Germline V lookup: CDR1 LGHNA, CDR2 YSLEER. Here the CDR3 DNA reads TGCGCCAGCAGCCAAGAGTGGAGTTTCGCTGAAGCTTTCTTT. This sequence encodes CASSQEWSFAEAFF.

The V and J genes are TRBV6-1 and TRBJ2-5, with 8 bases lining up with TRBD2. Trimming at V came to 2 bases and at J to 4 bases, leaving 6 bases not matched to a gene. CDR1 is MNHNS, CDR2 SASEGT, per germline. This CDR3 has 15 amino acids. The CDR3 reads CASSELSGGPETQYF. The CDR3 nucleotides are TGTGCCAGCAGTGAATTGTCGGGGGGGCCAGAGACCCAGTACTTC.

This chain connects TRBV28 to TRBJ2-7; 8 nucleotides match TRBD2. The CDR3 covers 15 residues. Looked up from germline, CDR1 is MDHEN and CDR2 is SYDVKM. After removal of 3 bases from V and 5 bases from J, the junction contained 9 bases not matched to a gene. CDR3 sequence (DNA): TGTGCCAGCAGTTTTAGCGGGGAGAGGCTTGACGAGCAGTACGTC. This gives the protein CASSFSGERLDEQYV.

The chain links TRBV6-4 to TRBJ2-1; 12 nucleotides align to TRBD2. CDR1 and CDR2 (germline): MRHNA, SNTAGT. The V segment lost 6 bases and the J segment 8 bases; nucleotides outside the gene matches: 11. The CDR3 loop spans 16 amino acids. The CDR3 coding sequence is TGTGCCAGCAGCGAATCTAGCGGGGGGGCTGTGGATGAGCAGTTCTTC. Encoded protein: CASSESSGGAVDEQFF.

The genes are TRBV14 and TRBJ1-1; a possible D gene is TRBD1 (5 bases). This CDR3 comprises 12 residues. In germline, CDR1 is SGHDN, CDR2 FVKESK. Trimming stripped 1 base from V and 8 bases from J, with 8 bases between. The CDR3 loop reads CASSQGPGEAFF. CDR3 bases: TGTGCCAGCAGCCAAGGCCCAGGGGAAGCTTTCTTT.

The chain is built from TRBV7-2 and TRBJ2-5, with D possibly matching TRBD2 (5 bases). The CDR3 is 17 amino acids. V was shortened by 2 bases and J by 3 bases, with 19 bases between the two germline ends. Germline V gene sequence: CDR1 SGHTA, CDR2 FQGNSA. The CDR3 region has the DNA TGTGCCAGCAGCTTACATTCGAACCTCCCGGGAAAAGAGACCCAGTACTTC. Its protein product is CASSLHSNLPGKETQYF.

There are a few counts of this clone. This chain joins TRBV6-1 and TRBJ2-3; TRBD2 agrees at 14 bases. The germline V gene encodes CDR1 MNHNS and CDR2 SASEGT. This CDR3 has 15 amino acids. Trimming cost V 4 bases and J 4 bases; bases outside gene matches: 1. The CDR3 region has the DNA TGTGCCAGCAGTGGACTAGCGGGGGGGCCAGATACGCAGTATTTT. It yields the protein CASSGLAGGPDTQYF.

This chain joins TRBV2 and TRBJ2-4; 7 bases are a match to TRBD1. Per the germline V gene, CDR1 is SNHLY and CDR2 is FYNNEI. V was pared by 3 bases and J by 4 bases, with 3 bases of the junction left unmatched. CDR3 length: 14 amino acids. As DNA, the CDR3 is TGTGCCAGCAGTGACGGGGACAGTAAAAACATTCAGTACTTC. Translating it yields CASSDGDSKNIQYF. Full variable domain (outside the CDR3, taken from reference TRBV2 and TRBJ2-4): EPEVTQTPSHQVTQMGQEVILRCVPISNHLYFYWYRQILGQKVEFLVSFYNNEISEKSEIFDDQFSVERPDGSNFTLKIRSTKLEDSAMYFCASSDGDSKNIQYFGAGTRLSVL.

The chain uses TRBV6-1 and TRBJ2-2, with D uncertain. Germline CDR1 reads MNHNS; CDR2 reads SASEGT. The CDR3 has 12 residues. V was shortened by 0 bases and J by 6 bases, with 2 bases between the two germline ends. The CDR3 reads CASSEAAGELFF. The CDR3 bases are TGTGCCAGCAGTGAAGCTGCCGGGGAGCTGTTTTTT.

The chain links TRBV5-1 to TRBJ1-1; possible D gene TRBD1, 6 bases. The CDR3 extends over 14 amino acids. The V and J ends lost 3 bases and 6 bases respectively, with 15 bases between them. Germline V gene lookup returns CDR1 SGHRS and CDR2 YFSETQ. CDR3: CASSWSLGGPEAFF. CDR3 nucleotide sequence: TGCGCCAGCAGCTGGTCGTTAGGGGGACCTGAAGCTTTCTTT.

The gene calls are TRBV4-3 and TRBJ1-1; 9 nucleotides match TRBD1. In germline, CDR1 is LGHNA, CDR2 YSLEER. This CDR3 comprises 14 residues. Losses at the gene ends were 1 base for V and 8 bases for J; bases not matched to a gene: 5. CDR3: CASSQGGQGMEAFF. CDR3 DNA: TGCGCCAGCAGCCAAGGGGGACAGGGAATGGAAGCTTTCTTT.

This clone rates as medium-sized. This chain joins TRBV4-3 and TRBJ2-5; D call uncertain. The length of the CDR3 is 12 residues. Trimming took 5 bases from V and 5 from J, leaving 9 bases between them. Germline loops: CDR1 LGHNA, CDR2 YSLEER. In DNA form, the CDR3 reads TGCGCCAGCAGCGACGGAGAGGAGACCCAGTACTTC. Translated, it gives CASSDGEETQYF.

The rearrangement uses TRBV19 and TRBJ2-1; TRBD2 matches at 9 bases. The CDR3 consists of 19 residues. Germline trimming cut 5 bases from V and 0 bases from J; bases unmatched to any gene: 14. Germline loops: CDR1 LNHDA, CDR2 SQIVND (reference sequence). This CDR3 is CASSGGLAGAESSYNEQFF. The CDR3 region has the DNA TGTGCCAGTAGTGGGGGCTTAGCGGGGGCGGAAAGCTCCTACAATGAGCAGTTCTTC.

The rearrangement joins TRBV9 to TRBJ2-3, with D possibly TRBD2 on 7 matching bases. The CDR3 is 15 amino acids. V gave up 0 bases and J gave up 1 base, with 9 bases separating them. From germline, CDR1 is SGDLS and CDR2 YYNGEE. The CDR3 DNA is TGTGCCAGCAGCGTAGGGGGGGGCCGCACAGATACGCAGTATTTT. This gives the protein CASSVGGGRTDTQYF.

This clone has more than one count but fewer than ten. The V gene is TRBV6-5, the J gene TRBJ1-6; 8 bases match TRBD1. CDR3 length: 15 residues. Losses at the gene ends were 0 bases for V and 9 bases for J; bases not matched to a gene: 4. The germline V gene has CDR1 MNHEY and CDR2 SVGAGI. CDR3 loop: CASSYSAGGLSPLHF. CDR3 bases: TGTGCCAGCAGTTACTCGGCAGGGGGCCTTTCACCCCTCCACTTT.

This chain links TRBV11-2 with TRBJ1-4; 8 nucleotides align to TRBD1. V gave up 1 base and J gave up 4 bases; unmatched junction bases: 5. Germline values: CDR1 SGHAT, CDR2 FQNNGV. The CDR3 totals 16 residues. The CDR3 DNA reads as TGTGCCAGCAGCTTAGGGGGACAGGTCTTTAATGAAAAACTGTTTTTT. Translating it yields CASSLGGQVFNEKLFF. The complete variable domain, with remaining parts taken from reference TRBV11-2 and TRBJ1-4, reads EAGVAQSPRYKIIEKRQSVAFWCNPISGHATLYWYQQILGQGPKLLIQFQNNGVVDDSQLPKDRFSAERLKGVDSTLKIQPAKLEDSAVYLCASSLGGQVFNEKLFFGSGTQLSVL.

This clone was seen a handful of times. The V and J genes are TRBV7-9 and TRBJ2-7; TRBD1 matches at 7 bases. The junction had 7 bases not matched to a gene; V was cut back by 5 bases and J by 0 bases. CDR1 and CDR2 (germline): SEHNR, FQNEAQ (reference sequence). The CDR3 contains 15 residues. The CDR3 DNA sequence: TGTGCCAGCAGCCCCGGGACAGTGAGCTCCTACGAGCAGTACTTC. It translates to CASSPGTVSSYEQYF.